The 2 T cell receptor beta chains listed next were all sequenced from one sample in a study of T cell responses to AZD1222 COVID-19 vaccine. TCRdb keeps only in-frame clones here, not all; method: immunoSEQ multiplex PCR. The sample has around 140,000 clones; 93% are singletons. The sequencing used peripheral blood, collected on day 0 of AZD1222 vaccination. The receptors were sampled from an adult in good health.

The rearrangement links TRBV4-1 to TRBJ1-6, with D perhaps TRBD1 (6 bases). Trimming removed 3 bases at V and 0 bases at J, with 9 bases between. Germline CDR1 is MGHRA and CDR2 is YSYEKL. The CDR3 length is 16 residues. Here the CDR3 reads CASSQGASSYNSPLHF. CDR3 nucleotide sequence: TGCGCCAGCAGCCAGGGGGCAAGCTCCTATAATTCACCCCTCCACTTT.

The chain uses TRBV4-1 and TRBJ1-6; D is unresolved. This CDR3 is 15 amino acids long. Germline V lookup: CDR1 MGHRA, CDR2 YSYEKL. The V gene lost 2 bases and the J gene lost 14 bases, with 19 bases spanning the gap. CDR3 bases: TGCGCCAGCAGCCAAAGAGGTCTGATCCTTGGGACCCTCCACTTT. This encodes CASSQRGLILGTLHF.